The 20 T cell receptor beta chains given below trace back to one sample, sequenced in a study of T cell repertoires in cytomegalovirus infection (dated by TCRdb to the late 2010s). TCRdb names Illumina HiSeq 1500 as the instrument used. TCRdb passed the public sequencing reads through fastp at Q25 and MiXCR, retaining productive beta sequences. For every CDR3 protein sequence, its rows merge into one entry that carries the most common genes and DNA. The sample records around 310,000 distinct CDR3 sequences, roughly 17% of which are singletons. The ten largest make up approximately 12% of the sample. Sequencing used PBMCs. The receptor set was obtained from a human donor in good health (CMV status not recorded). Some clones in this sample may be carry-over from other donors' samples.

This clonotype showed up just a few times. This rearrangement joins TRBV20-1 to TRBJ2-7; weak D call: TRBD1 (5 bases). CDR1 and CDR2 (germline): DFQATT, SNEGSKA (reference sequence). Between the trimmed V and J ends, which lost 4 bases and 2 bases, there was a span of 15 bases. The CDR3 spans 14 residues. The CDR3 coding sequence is TGCAGTGCTAACCCGACAGAATCAACCTACGAGCAGTACTTC. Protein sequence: CSANPTESTYEQYF.

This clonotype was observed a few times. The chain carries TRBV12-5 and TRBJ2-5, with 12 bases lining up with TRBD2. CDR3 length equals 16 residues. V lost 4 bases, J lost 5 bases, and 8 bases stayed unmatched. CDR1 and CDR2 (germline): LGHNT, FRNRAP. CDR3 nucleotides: TGTGCTAGTGGTTCCGGACTAGCGGGGCCGGCGGAGACCCAGTACTTC. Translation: CASGSGLAGPAETQYF.

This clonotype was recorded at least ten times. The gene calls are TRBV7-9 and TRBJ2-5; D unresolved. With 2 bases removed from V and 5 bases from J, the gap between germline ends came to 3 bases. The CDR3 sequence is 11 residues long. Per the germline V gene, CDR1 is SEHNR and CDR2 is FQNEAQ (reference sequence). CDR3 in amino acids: CASSLLETQYF. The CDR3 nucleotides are TGTGCCAGCAGCTTATTGGAGACCCAGTACTTC.

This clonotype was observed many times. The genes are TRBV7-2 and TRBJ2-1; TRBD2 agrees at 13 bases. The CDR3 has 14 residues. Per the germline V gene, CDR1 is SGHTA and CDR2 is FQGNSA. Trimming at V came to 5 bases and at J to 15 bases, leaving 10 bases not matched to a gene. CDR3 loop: CASSPTSGGAVWFF. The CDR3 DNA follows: TGTGCCAGCAGCCCCACTAGCGGGGGGGCGGTTTGGTTCTTC.

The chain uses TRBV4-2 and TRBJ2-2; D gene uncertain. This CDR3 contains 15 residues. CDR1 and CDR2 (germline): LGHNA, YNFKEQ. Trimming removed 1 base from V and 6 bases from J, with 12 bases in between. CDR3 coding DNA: TGTGCCAGCAGCCAAGTCCTAGAAGTCGCCGGGGAGCTGTTTTTT. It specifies CASSQVLEVAGELFF.

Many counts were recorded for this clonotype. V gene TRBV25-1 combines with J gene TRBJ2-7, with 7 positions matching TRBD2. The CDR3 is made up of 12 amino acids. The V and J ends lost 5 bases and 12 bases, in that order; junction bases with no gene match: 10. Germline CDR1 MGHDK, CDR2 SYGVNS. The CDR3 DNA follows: TGTGCCAGCAGTTCCACACGGACTAGTCTGTACTTC. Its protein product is CASSSTRTSLYF.

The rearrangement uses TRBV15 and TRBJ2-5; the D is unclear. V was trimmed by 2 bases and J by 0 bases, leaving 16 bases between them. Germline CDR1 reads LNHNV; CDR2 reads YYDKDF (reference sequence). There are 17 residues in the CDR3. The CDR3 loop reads CATSRSAAASYQETQYF. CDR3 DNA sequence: TGTGCCACCAGCAGAAGTGCGGCAGCCTCGTACCAAGAGACCCAGTACTTC.

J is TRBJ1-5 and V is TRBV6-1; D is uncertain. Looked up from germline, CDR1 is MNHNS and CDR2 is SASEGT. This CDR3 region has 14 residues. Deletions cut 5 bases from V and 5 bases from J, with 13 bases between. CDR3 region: CASSSGPTYQPQHF. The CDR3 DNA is TGTGCCAGCAGTTCTGGACCGACATATCAGCCCCAGCATTTT.

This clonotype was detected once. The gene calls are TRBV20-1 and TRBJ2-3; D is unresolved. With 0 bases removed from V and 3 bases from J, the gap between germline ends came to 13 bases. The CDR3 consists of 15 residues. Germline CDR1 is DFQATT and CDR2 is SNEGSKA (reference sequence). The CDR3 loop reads CSARDDWTETDTQYF. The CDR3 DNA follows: TGCAGTGCTAGAGACGATTGGACGGAAACAGATACGCAGTATTTT.

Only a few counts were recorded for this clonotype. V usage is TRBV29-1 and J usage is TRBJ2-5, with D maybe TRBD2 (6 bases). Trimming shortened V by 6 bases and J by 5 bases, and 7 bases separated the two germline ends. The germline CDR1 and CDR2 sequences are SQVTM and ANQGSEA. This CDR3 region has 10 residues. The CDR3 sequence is CSVGRETQYF. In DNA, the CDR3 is TGCAGCGTGGGGAGGGAGACCCAGTACTTC.

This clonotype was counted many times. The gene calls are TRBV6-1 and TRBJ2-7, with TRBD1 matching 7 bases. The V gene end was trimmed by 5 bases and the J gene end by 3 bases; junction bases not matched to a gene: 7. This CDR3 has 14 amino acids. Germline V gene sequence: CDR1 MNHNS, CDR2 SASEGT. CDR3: CASSKQGWLYEQYF. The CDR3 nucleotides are TGTGCCAGCAGTAAACAGGGGTGGCTCTACGAGCAGTACTTC.

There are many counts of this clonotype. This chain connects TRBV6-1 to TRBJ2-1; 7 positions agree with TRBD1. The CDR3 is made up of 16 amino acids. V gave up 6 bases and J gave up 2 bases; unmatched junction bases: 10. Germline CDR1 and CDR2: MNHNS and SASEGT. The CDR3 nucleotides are TGTGCCAGCAGCGCACAGGGGATAGGCGCCTACAATGAGCAGTTCTTC. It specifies CASSAQGIGAYNEQFF.

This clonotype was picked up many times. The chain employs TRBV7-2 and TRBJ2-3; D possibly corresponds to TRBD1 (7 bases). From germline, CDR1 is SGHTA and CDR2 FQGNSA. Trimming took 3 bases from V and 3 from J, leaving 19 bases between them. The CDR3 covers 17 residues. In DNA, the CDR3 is TGTGCCAGCAGCTTGGCGGCGACAGGGACTTGGACAGATACGCAGTATTTT. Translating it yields CASSLAATGTWTDTQYF.

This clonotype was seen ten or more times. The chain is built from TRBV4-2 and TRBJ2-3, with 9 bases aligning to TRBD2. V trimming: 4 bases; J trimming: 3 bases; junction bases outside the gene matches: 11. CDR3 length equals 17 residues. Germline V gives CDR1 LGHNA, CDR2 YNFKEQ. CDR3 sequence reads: CASSPHGSGGLTDTQYF. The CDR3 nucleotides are TGTGCCAGCAGCCCCCATGGGAGCGGGGGGCTGACAGATACGCAGTATTTT.

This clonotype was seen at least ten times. Written as DNA, the CDR3 is TGTGCCAGCAGTTACTCGTCAAACAATCAGCCCCAGCATTTT. Protein sequence: CASSYSSNNQPQHF. The J gene is TRBJ1-5, the V gene TRBV6-6, with D hard to call. This CDR3 comprises 14 residues. Germline V gene data show CDR1 as MNHNY and CDR2 as SVGAGI (reference sequence). V lost 0 bases to trimming and J lost 3 bases, with 6 bases between them.

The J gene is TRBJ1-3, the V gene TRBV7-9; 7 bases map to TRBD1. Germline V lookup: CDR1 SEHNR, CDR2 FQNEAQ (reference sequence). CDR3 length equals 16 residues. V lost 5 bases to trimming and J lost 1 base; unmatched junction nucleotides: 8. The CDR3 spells CASSDNTGVSGNTIYF. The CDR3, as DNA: TGTGCCAGCAGCGATAACACAGGGGTTTCTGGAAACACCATATATTTT.

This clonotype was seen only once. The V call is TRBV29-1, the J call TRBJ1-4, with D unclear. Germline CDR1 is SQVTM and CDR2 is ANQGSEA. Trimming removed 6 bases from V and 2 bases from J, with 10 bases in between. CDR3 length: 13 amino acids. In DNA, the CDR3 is TGCAGCGTGCTGATGGGGACTAATGAAAAACTGTTTTTT. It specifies CSVLMGTNEKLFF.

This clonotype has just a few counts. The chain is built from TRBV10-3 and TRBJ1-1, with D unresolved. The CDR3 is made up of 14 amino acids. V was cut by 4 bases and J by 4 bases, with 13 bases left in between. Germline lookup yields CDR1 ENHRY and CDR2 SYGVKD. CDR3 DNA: TGTGCCATCAGTGCTAGGGAGTCGGGCACTGAAGCTTTCTTT. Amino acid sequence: CAISARESGTEAFF.

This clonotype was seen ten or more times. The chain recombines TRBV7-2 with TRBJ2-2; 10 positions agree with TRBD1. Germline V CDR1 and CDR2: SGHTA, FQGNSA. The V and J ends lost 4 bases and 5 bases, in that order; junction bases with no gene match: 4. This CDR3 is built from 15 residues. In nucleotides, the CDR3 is TGTGCCAGCAGCTGGGACAGGGGAGGGACCGGGGAGCTGTTTTTT. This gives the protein CASSWDRGGTGELFF.

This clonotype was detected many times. The CDR3 spells CASSQVPGNLGREQYF. The CDR3 coding sequence is TGCGCCAGCAGCCAAGTTCCCGGAAACCTCGGGCGGGAGCAGTACTTC. J is TRBJ2-7 and V is TRBV4-1; D unresolved. V lost 1 base to trimming and J lost 7 bases, with 20 bases between them. The CDR3 is 16 amino acids. The germline V gene encodes CDR1 MGHRA and CDR2 YSYEKL.